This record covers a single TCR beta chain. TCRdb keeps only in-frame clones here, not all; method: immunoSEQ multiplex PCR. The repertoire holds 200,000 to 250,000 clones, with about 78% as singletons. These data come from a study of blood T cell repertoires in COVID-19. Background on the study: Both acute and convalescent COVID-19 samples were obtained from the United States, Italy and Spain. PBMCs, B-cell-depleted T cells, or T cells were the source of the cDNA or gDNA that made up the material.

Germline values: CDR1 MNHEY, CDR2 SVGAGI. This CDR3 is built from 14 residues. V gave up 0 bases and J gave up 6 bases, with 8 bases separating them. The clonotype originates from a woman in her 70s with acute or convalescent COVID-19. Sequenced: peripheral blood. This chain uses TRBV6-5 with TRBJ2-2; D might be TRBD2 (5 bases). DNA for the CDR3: TGTGCCAGCAGTTACTCGAGGGTAGCCGGGGAGCTGTTTTTT. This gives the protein CASSYSRVAGELFF.